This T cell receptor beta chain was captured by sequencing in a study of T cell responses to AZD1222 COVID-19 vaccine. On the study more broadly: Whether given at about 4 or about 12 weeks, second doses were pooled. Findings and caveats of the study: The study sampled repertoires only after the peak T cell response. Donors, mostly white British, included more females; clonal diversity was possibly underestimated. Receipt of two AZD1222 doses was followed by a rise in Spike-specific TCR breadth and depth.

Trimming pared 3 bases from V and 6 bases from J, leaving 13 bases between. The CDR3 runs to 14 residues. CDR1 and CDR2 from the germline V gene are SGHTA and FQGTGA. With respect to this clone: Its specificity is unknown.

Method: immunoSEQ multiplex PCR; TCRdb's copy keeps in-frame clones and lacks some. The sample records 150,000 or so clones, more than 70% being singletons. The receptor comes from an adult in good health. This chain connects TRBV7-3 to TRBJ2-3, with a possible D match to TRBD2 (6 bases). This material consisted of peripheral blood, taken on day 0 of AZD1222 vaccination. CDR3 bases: TGTGCCAGCAGCTTGACGGGAGCAGGGGATACGCAGTATTTT. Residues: CASSLTGAGDTQYF.